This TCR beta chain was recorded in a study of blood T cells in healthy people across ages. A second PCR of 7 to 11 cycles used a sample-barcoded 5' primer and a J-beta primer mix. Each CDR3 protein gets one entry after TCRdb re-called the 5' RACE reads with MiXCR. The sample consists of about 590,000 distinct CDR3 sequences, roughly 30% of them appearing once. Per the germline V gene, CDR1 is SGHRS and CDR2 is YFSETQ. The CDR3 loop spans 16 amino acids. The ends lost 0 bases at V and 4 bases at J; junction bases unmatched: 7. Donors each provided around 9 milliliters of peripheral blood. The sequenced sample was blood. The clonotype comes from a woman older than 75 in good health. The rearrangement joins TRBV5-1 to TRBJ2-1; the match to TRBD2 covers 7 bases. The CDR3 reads CASSLGGGKTYNEQFF. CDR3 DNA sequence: TGCGCCAGCAGCTTGGGGGGGGGAAAGACGTACAATGAGCAGTTCTTC.